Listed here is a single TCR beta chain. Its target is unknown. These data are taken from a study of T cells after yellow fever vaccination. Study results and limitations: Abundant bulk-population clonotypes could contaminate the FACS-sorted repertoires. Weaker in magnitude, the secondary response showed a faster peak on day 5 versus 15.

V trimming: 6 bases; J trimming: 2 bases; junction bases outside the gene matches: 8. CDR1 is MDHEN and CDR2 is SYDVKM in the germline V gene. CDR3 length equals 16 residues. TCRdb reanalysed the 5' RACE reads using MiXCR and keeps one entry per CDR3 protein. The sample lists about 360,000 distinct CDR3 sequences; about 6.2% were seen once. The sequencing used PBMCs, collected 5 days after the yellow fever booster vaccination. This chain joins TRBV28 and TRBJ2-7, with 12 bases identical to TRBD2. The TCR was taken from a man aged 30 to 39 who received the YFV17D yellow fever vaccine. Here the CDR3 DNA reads TGTGCCAGCAGGCGGACAGGACTAGCGGGGACCTACGAGCAGTACTTC. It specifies CASRRTGLAGTYEQYF.